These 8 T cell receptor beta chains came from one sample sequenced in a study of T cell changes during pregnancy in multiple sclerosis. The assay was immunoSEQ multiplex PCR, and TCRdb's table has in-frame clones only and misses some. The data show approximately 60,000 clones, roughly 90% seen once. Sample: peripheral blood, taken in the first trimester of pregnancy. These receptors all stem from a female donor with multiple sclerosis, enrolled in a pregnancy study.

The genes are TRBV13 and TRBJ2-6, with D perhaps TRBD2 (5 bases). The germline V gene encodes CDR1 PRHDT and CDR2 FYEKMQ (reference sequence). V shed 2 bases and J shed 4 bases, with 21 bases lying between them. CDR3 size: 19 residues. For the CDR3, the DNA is TGTGCCAGCAGCTTAAGCGGTGGTGGGTCCGGGCACGGGGCCAACGTCCTGACTTTC. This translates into CASSLSGGGSGHGANVLTF.

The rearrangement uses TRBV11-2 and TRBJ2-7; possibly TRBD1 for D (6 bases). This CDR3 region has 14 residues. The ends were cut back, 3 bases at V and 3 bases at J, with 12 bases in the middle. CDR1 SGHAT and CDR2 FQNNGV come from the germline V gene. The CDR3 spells CASSLDSGFYEQYF. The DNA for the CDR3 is TGTGCCAGCAGCTTGGACAGTGGATTCTACGAGCAGTACTTC.

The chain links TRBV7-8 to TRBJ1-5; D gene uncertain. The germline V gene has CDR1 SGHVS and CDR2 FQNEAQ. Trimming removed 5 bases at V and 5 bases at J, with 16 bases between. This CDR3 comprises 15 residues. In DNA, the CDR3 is TGTGCCAGCAGCCCCCCCGGAGGGCCGGATCAGCCCCAGCATTTT. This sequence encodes CASSPPGGPDQPQHF.

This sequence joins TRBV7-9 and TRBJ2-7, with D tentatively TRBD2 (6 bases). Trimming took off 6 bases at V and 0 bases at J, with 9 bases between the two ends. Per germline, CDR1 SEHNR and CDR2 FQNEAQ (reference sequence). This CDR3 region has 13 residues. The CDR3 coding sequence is TGTGCCAGCAGTGCCGGGGGCTCCTACGAGCAGTACTTC. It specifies CASSAGGSYEQYF.

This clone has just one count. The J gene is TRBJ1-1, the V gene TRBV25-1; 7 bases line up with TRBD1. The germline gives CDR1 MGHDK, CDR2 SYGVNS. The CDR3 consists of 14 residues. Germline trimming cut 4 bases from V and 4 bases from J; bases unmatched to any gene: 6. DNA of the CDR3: TGTGCCAGCAGTGTTACAGGGACAGCCACTGAAGCTTTCTTT. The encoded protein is CASSVTGTATEAFF.

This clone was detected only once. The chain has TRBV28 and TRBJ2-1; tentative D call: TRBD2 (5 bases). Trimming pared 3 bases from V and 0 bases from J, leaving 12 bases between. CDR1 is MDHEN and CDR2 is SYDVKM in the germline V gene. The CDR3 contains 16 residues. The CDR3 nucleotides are TGTGCCAGCAGTTTCCCCCGGGGAAGCTCCTACAATGAGCAGTTCTTC. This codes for CASSFPRGSSYNEQFF.

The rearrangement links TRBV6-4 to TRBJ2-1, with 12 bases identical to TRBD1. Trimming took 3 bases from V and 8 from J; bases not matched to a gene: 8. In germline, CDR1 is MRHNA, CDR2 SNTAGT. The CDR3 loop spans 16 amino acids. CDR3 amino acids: CASSEAGTGGKDEQFF. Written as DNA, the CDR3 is TGTGCCAGCAGTGAGGCCGGGACAGGGGGCAAGGATGAGCAGTTCTTC.

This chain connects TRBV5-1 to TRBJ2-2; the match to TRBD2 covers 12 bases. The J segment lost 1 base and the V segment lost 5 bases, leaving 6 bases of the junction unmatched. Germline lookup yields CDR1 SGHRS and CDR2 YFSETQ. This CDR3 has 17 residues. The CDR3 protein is CASSHRLAGENTGELFF. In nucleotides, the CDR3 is TGCGCCAGCAGTCATAGACTAGCGGGAGAGAACACCGGGGAGCTGTTTTTT.